Listed below are T cell receptor beta chains from one sample, sequenced in a study of blood T cells in healthy people across ages. TCRdb passed the 5' RACE reads through MiXCR, listing each CDR3 protein once. Of 700,000 or so distinct CDR3 sequences detected, over 40% appear once; the ten largest clones hold 30%. Sequenced material: blood. The receptors shown here come from a man older than 75 in good health. CDR3s include the opening cysteine and the closing phenylalanine or tryptophan. Fields, in order: CDR3 DNA, CDR3 protein, J gene, D gene, clone size, V gene. A D gene is named only where the DNA matches it firmly. Size is omitted from some rows. Given values are once, few, many or a class for expanded clones.

TGTGCCAGCAGCATACACAAGGGGGGCAATGAGCAGTTCTTC,CASSIHKGGNEQFF,TRBJ2-1,.,.,TRBV7-2
TGTGCCAGCAGTCCCCGGACAGTTAATAGCAATCAGCCCCAGCATTTT,CASSPRTVNSNQPQHF,TRBJ1-5,.,.,TRBV12-3/TRBV12-4
TGTGCCAGCAGCTTAGTAGGTCCGAGCTCCTACAATGAGCAGTTCTTC,CASSLVGPSSYNEQFF,TRBJ2-1,.,.,TRBV7-2
TGTGCCAGCAGCTTAATAGACGTCACAGATACGCAGTATTTT,CASSLIDVTDTQYF,TRBJ2-3,.,.,TRBV7-3
TGTGCCAGCAGTTATGGGCAGGCCTCCTACAATGAGCAGTACTTC,CASSYGQASYNEQYF,TRBJ2-7,.,many,TRBV6-2/TRBV6-3
TGTGCCAGCAGCTTCCCCGAAGGAGAGCAGTTCTTC,CASSFPEGEQFF,TRBJ2-1,.,once,TRBV5-6
TGTGCCAGCAGTGATGAAACAGGAGAAAAACTGTTTTTT,CASSDETGEKLFF,TRBJ1-4,.,many,TRBV2
TGTGCCAGCAGCGTAGCTGGTACGGACCCGGCCGGGAATGAGCAGTTCTTC,CASSVAGTDPAGNEQFF,TRBJ2-1,.,.,TRBV9
TGTGCCAGCATAGCAGCCTCCTACAATGAGCAGTACTTC,CASIAASYNEQYF,TRBJ2-7,.,few,TRBV6-1
TGTGCCAGCAGTTCCCCCCGATCGGTAGCGGGGCTAGAGACCCAGTACTTC,CASSSPRSVAGLETQYF,TRBJ2-5,TRBD2,.,TRBV27
TGTGCCAGCAGCTTAACCCCCAGGTCTGGGGCCAACGTCCGGACTTTC,CASSLTPRSGANVRTF,TRBJ2-6,.,.,TRBV7-6